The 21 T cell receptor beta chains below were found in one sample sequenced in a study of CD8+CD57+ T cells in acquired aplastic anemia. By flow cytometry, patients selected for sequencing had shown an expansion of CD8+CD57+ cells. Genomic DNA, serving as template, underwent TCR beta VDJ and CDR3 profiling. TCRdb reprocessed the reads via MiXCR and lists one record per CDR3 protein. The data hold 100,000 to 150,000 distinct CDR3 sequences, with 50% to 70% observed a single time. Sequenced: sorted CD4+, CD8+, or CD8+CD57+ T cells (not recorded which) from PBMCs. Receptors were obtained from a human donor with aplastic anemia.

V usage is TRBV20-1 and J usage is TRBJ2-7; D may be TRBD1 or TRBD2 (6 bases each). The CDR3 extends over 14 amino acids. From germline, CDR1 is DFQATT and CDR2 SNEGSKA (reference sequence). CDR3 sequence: CSHLVGGFSYEQYF. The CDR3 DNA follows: TGCAGCCACCTCGTGGGGGGCTTCTCCTACGAGCAGTACTTC.

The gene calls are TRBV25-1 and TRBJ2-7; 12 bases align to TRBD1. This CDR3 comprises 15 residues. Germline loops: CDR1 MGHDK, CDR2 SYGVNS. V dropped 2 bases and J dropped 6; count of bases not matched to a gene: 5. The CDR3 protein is CASSEQGQGAREQYF. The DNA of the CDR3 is TGTGCCAGCAGTGAACAGGGACAGGGGGCGCGCGAGCAGTACTTC.

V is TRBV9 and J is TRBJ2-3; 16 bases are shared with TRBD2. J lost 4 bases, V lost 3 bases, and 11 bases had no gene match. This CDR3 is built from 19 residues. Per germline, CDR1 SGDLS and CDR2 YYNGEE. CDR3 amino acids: CASSAPVGTSGGDADTQYF. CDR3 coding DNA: TGTGCCAGCAGCGCTCCGGTAGGGACTAGCGGGGGGGACGCAGATACGCAGTATTTT.

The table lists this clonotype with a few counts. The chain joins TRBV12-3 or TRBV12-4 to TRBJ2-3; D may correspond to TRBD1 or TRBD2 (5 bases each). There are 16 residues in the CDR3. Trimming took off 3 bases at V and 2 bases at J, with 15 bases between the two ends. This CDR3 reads CASSFLGGGSTDTQYF. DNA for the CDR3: TGTGCCAGCAGTTTTCTTGGTGGGGGATCCACAGATACGCAGTATTTT.

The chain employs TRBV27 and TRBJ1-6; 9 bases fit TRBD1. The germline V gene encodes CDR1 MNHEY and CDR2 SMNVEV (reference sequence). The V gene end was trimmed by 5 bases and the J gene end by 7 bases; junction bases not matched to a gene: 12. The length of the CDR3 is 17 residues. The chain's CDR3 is CASSPPLQGARNSPLHF. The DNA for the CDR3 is TGTGCCAGCAGTCCCCCCTTACAGGGGGCACGCAATTCACCCCTCCACTTT.

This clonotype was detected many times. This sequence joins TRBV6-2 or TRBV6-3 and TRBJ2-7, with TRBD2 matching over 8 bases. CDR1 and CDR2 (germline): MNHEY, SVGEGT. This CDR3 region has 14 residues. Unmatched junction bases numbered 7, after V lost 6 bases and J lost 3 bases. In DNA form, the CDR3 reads TGTGCCAGCAGGAACGGGGGGGCAAGCTACGAGCAGTACTTC. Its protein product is CASRNGGASYEQYF.

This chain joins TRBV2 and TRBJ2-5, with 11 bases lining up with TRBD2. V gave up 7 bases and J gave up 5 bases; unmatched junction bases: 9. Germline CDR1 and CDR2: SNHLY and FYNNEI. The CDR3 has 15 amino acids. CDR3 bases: TGTGCCAGCAAGAGAACTAGCGGGGGAGTGGAGACCCAGTACTTC. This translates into CASKRTSGGVETQYF.

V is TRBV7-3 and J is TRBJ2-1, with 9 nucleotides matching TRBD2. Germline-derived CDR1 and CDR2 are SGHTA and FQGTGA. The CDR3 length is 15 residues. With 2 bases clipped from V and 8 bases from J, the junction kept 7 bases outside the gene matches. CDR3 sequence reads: CASSLQAGGLDEQFF. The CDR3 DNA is TGTGCCAGCAGCTTACAGGCGGGGGGGCTTGATGAGCAGTTCTTC.

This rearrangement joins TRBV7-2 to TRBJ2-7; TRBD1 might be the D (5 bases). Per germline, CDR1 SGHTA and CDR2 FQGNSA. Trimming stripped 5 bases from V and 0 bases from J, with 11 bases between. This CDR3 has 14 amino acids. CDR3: CASSARGGSYEQYF. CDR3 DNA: TGTGCCAGCAGCGCAAGGGGCGGCTCCTACGAGCAGTACTTC. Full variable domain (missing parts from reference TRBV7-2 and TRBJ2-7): GAGVSQSPSNKVTEKGKDVELRCDPISGHTALYWYRQSLGQGLEFLIYFQGNSAPDKSGLPSDRFSAERTGGSVSTLTIQRTQQEDSAVYLCASSARGGSYEQYFGPGTRLTVT.

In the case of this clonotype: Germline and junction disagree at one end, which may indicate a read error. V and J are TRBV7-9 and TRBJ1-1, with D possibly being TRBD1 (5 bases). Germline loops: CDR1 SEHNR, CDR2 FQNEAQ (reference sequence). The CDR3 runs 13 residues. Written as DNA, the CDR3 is TGTGCCAGCAGCCTTGGGGGGAACGCTGAAGCTTTCTTT. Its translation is CASSLGGNAEAFF.

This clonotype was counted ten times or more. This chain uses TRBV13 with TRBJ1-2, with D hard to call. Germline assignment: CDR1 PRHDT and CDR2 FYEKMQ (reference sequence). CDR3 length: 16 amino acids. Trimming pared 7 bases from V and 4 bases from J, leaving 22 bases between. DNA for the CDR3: TGTGCCAGCAACAATAAGGGAAGCCGGGATGGCTATGGCTACACCTTC. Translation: CASNNKGSRDGYGYTF.

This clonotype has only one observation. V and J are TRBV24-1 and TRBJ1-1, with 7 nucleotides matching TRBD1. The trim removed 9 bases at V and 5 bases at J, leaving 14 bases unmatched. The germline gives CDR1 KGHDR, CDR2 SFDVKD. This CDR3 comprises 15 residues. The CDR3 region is CATGTWRQGGTEAFF. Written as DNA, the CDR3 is TGTGCCACCGGTACGTGGAGACAGGGAGGAACTGAAGCTTTCTTT.

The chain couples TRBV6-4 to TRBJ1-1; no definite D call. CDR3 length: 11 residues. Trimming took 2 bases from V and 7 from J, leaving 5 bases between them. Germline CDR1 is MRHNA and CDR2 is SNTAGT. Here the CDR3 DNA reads TGTGCCAGCAGTGACAGTGTTGAAGCTTTCTTT. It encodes CASSDSVEAFF.

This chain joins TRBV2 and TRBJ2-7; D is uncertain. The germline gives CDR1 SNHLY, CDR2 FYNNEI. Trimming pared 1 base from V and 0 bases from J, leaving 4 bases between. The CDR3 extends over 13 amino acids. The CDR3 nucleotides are TGTGCCAGCAGTGAAGGGGGCTCCTACGAGCAGTACTTC. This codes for CASSEGGSYEQYF.

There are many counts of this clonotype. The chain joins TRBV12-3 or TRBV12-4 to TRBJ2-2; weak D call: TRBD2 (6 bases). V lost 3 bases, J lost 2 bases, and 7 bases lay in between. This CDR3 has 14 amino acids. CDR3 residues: CASSFGGNTGELFF. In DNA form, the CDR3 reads TGTGCCAGCAGTTTCGGGGGAAACACCGGGGAGCTGTTTTTT.

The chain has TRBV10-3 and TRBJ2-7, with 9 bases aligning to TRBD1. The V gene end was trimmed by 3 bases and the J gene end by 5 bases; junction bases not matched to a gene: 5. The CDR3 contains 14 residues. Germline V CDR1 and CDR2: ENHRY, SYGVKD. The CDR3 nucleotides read TGTGCCATCAGTGACGGGACAGGGTCCAACGAGCAGTACTTC. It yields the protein CAISDGTGSNEQYF.

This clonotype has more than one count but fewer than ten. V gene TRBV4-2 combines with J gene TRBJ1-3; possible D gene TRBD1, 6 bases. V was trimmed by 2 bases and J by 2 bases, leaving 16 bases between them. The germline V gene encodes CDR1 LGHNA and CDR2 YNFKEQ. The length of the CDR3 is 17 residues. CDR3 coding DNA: TGTGCCAGCAGCCAACAGGGGTCCCGGGGTGCTGGAAACACCATATATTTT. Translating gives CASSQQGSRGAGNTIYF.

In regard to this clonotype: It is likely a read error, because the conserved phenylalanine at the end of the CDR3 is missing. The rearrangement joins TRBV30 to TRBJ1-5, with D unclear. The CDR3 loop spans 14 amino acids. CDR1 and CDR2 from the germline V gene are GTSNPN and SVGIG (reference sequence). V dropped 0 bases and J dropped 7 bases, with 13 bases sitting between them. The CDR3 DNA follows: TGTGCCTGGAGTGTGGGAGTGGGAGGACAGCCCCAGCATTAT. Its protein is CAWSVGVGGQPQHY.

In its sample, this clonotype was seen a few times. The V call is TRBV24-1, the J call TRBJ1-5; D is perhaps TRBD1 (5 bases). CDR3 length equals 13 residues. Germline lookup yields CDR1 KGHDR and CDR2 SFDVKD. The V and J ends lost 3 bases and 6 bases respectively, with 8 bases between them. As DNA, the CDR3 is TGTGCCACCAGTGATCGCACAGGTCAGCCCCAGCATTTT. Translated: CATSDRTGQPQHF.

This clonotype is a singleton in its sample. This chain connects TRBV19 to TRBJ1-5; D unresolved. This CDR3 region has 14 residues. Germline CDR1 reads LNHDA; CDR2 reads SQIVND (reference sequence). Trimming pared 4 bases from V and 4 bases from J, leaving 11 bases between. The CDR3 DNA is TGTGCCAGTAGTAGGCGGGGAAGGAATCAGCCCCAGCATTTT. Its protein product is CASSRRGRNQPQHF.

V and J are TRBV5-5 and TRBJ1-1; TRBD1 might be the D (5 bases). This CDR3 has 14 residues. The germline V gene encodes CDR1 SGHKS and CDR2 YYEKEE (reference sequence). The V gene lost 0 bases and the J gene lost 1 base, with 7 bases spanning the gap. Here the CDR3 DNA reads TGTGCCAGCAGCTTGGTCGGGACGAACACTGAAGCTTTCTTT. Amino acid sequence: CASSLVGTNTEAFF.